This note documents a single TCR beta chain sequence. These data originate in a study of cytomegalovirus exposure and HLA in healthy donors. Vbeta (60) and Jbeta (13) primers were used in the PCR. Sequencing was performed with immunoSEQ multiplex PCR; in TCRdb, only in-frame clones are kept and a portion is missing. Its table lists over 75,000 clones. Trimming took off 4 bases at V and 3 bases at J, with 18 bases between the two ends. Germline values: CDR1 MNHNS, CDR2 SASEGT. This CDR3 has 16 amino acids. The sequenced material came from PBMCs. This chain links TRBV6-1 with TRBJ2-5, with a possible D match to TRBD1 (6 bases). This TCR was sampled from a girl aged 10 to 17 in good health and CMV-seropositive. The CDR3 loop reads CASSVNYRVSEETQYF. CDR3 DNA sequence: TGTGCCAGCAGTGTAAACTACAGGGTGAGCGAAGAGACCCAGTACTTC.